This TCR beta chain comes out of a study of technical replicates of blood from a few donors. Assay used: immunoSEQ multiplex PCR; TCRdb lists only in-frame clones, some missing. This table has 90,000 or so clones, 85% to 95% appearing once. The origin of this receptor is a human donor in good health. Sample: T cells isolated from PBMCs.

The CDR3 DNA reads as TGTGCCAGCAGCTTGACAGTATCCTACGAGCAGTACTTC. It translates to CASSLTVSYEQYF. The chain carries TRBV5-6 and TRBJ2-7; D uncertain. From germline, CDR1 is SGHDT and CDR2 YYEEEE. Trimming took 1 base from V and 1 from J, leaving 6 bases between them. The CDR3 has 13 residues.